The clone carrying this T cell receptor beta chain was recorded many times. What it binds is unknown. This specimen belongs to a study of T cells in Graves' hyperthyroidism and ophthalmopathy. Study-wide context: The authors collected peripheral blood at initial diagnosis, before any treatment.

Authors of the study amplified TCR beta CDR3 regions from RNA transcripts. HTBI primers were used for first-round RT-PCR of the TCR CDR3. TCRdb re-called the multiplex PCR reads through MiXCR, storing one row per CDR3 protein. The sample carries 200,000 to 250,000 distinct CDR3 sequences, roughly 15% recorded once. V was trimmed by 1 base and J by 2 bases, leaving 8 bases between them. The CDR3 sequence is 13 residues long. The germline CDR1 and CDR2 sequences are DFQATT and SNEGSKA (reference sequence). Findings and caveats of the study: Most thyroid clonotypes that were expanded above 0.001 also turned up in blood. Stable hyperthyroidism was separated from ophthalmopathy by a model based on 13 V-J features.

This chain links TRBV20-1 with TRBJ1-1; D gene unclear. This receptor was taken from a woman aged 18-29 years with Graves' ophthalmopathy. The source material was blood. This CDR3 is CSARVNPNTEAFF. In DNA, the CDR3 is TGCAGTGCTAGAGTGAACCCCAACACTGAAGCTTTCTTT.